A selection of T cell receptor beta chains follows, all from one sample in a study of Ad26.COV2.S vaccination and SARS-CoV-2 variants. The table came from immunoSEQ multiplex PCR; TCRdb's copy has only in-frame clones and leaves some out. The sample includes just over 350,000 clones, about 85% of them seen just once. The specimen comprised peripheral blood, sampled in a trial of Ad26.COV2.S vaccine versus placebo. The receptors were gathered from a person aged 18 to 59 who received the Ad26.COV2.S COVID-19 vaccine or a placebo. Each CDR3 is given with its conserved first and last residue. The D gene is left open where the match is weak. The size field is filled for only some rows; it gives once, few, many or a size class.

>few|TRBV6-5|TRBJ2-1|-
CASSYSSYNEQFF
TGTGCCAGCAGTTACTCGTCCTACAATGAGCAGTTCTTC
>many|TRBV10-2|TRBJ1-2|TRBD1
CASSRDSYGYTF
TGCGCCAGCAGCCGGGACAGCTATGGCTACACCTTC
>-|TRBV7-2|TRBJ2-5|TRBD2
CASSRQSTSGGPETQYF
TGTGCCAGCAGTCGCCAATCGACTAGCGGGGGGCCGGAGACCCAGTACTTC
>-|TRBV18|TRBJ1-2|TRBD1
CASSPLDRDYGYTF
TGTGCCAGCTCACCCCTAGACAGGGACTATGGCTACACCTTC
>-|TRBV2|TRBJ2-5|-
CASSVWGNQETQYF
TGTGCCAGCAGTGTATGGGGGAACCAAGAGACCCAGTACTTC
>-|TRBV10-3|TRBJ2-2|-
CAISDISPLFRELFF
TGTGCCATCAGTGATATTTCACCCCTATTCCGGGAGCTGTTTTTT
>-|TRBV19|TRBJ2-7|-
CASSLGTKPPYEQYF
TGTGCCAGTAGTCTCGGGACGAAACCCCCCTACGAGCAGTACTTC
>-|TRBV5-1|TRBJ2-5|TRBD1
CASSPGQGAGTQYF
TGCGCCAGCAGCCCCGGACAGGGGGCCGGGACCCAGTACTTC
>-|TRBV5-1|TRBJ2-3|TRBD1
CASSRQGSTDTQYF
TGCGCCAGCAGCCGACAGGGGAGCACAGATACGCAGTATTTT
>-|TRBV28|TRBJ2-7|-
CAVRGGARTGEQYF
TGTGCCGTCAGAGGAGGGGCGCGGACGGGCGAGCAGTACTTC
>-|TRBV18|TRBJ2-5|-
CASSPGQETQYF
TGTGCCAGCTCACCGGGCCAAGAGACCCAGTACTTC
>-|TRBV2|TRBJ1-1|-
CASNLGQNTEAFF
TGTGCCAGCAATCTGGGGCAAAACACTGAAGCTTTCTTT
>-|TRBV30|TRBJ2-7|-
CAWSEGVGPSYEQYF
TGTGCCTGGAGTGAAGGGGTAGGGCCATCCTACGAGCAGTACTTC
>once|TRBV19|TRBJ2-3|-
CASSQGRADTQYF
TGTGCCAGCTCCCAGGGAAGGGCAGATACGCAGTATTTT
>-|TRBV25-1|TRBJ2-1|-
CASTSRRTGGNEQFF
TGTGCCAGCACGAGCCGGAGGACTGGGGGCAATGAGCAGTTCTTC
>-|TRBV15|TRBJ2-7|-
CATSRVGALDEQYF
TGTGCCACCAGCAGAGTGGGGGCTTTGGACGAGCAGTACTTC
>-|TRBV20-1|TRBJ1-3|-
CSALRENTIYF
TGCAGTGCTTTACGGGAGAACACCATATATTTT
>once|TRBV30|TRBJ1-1|-
CAWTGANTEAFF
TGTGCCTGGACAGGGGCAAACACTGAAGCTTTCTTT
>-|TRBV7-9|TRBJ1-2|-
CASSLDVGRGGYTF
TGTGCCAGCAGCTTAGACGTGGGGCGCGGAGGCTACACCTTC
>-|TRBV14|TRBJ2-1|TRBD1
CASSQEFGTGINEQFF
TGTGCCAGCAGCCAAGAGTTCGGGACAGGGATTAATGAGCAGTTCTTC
>-|TRBV19|TRBJ2-7|-
CASSPRQAARYSGEQYF
TGTGCCAGTAGTCCTCGACAGGCGGCTAGGTACTCGGGGGAGCAGTACTTC
>-|TRBV3-1/TRBV3-2|TRBJ2-3|TRBD2
CASRASGGEGDTQYF
TGTGCCAGCAGGGCTAGCGGGGGGGAGGGAGATACGCAGTATTTT
>once|TRBV30|TRBJ1-2|TRBD1
CASKNRGVGILLDYGYTF
TGTGCCTCCAAAAACAGGGGCGTAGGAATTTTATTAGACTATGGCTACACCTTC
>-|TRBV2|TRBJ1-1|-
CASNPVTGNTEAFF
TGTGCCAGCAACCCGGTGACGGGGAACACTGAAGCTTTCTTT
>-|TRBV7-8|TRBJ2-2|TRBD2
CASSLAPSGGPNTGELFF
TGTGCCAGCAGCTTAGCCCCTAGCGGGGGACCGAACACCGGGGAGCTGTTTTTT
>once|TRBV19|TRBJ1-1|-
CASRSWTDSNTEAFF
TGTGCCAGTAGGTCCTGGACAGATTCGAACACTGAAGCTTTCTTT
>once|TRBV11-2|TRBJ2-7|-
CASSLDRVGPYEQYF
TGTGCCAGCAGCTTAGATCGCGTAGGGCCCTACGAGCAGTACTTC
>few|TRBV30|TRBJ1-1|TRBD1
CAWSVGTGNTEAFF
TGTGCCTGGAGTGTCGGGACAGGGAACACTGAAGCTTTCTTT
>-|TRBV5-1|TRBJ2-5|TRBD2
CASSPGGAGQETQYF
TGCGCCAGCAGCCCCGGGGGGGCAGGACAAGAGACCCAGTACTTC
>-|TRBV28|TRBJ2-2|-
CASSLMWGGRTGELFF
TGTGCCAGCAGTTTGATGTGGGGAGGTCGAACCGGGGAGCTGTTTTTT
>-|TRBV7-2|TRBJ2-7|TRBD1
CASSKPGQGNYEQYF
TGTGCCAGCAGCAAACCGGGACAGGGTAACTACGAGCAGTACTTC
>-|TRBV7-9|TRBJ2-5|TRBD1
CASSRGLEETQYF
TGTGCCAGCAGCAGGGGGCTTGAAGAGACCCAGTACTTC